Listed below are T cell receptor beta chains from one sample, sequenced in a study of blood T cell repertoires in COVID-19. Assay: immunoSEQ multiplex PCR; the TCRdb copy retains only in-frame clones and omits some. The sample lists 310,000 or so clones, nearly 90% occurring once. The sequenced material came from PBMCs or T cells enriched from blood (not recorded which). These TCRs come from a woman aged 30 to 39 who had recovered from COVID-19. Both conserved end residues are part of each CDR3. Fields, in order: V gene, J gene, CDR3 protein.

>TRBV30|TRBJ1-2
CAWRAGTGFGYTF
>TRBV7-2|TRBJ1-1
CASSLRIGQGRGNTEAFF
>TRBV3-1/TRBV3-2|TRBJ1-1
CASSQSLWDMNTEAFF
>TRBV5-1|TRBJ2-2
CASSLDPPGTGELFF
>TRBV7-9|TRBJ1-4
CASSLDGATNEKLFF
>TRBV5-1|TRBJ2-3
CASSLVRTGGGTDTQYF
>TRBV7-9|TRBJ2-1
CATQGARFF
>TRBV10-3|TRBJ1-1
CAIRRVGRDIAEAFF
>TRBV7-3|TRBJ1-2
CASSLGTGGGYTF
>TRBV7-2|TRBJ2-2
CASSIGQGIGVYGELFF
>TRBV6-5|TRBJ2-1
CASRSSGSVQFF
>TRBV2|TRBJ2-7
CASSEGTSEYF
>TRBV19|TRBJ1-6
CASILDSWDSPLHF
>TRBV29-1|TRBJ1-2
CSVVAPPGAYGYTF
>TRBV6-5|TRBJ1-6
CASSPTGIHSPLHF
>TRBV5-1|TRBJ2-1
CASSLGDSYNEQFF
>TRBV10-3|TRBJ1-3
CATRDTLKSSGNTIYF
>TRBV6-5|TRBJ1-3
CASRGTDHRNTIYF
>TRBV5-1|TRBJ1-2
CASGKEGQASGGGYTF
>TRBV9|TRBJ1-1
CASSNRPPRGRENTEAFF
>TRBV21-1|TRBJ1-3
CASSKGGRTRNTIYF
>TRBV6-5|TRBJ1-3
CASGLQGRLTGNTIYF
>TRBV4-1|TRBJ2-7
CASSQQDRSYEQYF
>TRBV4-3|TRBJ2-2
CASSRETGANTGELFF
>TRBV30|TRBJ1-5
CAWSGGTNQPQHF
>TRBV7-8|TRBJ1-3
CASSLATGGGNTIYF
>TRBV15|TRBJ2-1
CATSRHLRQSTYNEQFF
>TRBV12-3/TRBV12-4|TRBJ1-1
CASSQTGSTEAFF
>TRBV3-1/TRBV3-2|TRBJ1-1
CASSPQGRTEAFF
>TRBV18|TRBJ1-3
CASSLDGGSGNTIYF
>TRBV5-1|TRBJ2-1
CASSLVAGAKYNEQFF
>TRBV5-1|TRBJ1-2
CASSTLQGGYTF
>TRBV11-1|TRBJ2-5
CASSFGGQETQYF
>TRBV5-5|TRBJ2-7
CASSPNLGGGVGEQYF
>TRBV11-2|TRBJ1-2
CASSSFPGRGTYGYTF
>TRBV5-1|TRBJ2-4
CASTPQGAPKNIQYF
>TRBV5-1|TRBJ2-5
CASSLGSGGQETQYF
>TRBV10-3|TRBJ2-2
CAIRPRDGELFF
>TRBV6-1|TRBJ1-3
CASSESAGTGNTIYF
>TRBV4-3|TRBJ1-1
CASSQDIPVRNSEAFF
>TRBV7-8|TRBJ1-6
CASSLVGQGLVHF
>TRBV5-1|TRBJ1-5
CASSLDNPNQPQHF
>TRBV4-1|TRBJ1-1
CASSQREQGGTEAFF
>TRBV5-1|TRBJ1-4
CASSSDRGNEKLFF
>TRBV7-3|TRBJ1-1
CASTPGGRAEAFF
>TRBV7-9|TRBJ1-2
CASSLGGLGPNYGYTF
>TRBV13|TRBJ2-3
CASSSRGTDTQYF
>TRBV18|TRBJ1-2
CASSPTGTGGSYGYTF
>TRBV18|TRBJ2-3
CASSPPTTTDTQYF
>TRBV27|TRBJ1-1
CACKRAVMNTEAFF
>TRBV18|TRBJ1-3
CASSPDTRNTIYF
>TRBV15|TRBJ1-4
CATSRPTGWGEKLFF